This T cell receptor (beta chain) was sequenced during a study of cytomegalovirus exposure and HLA in healthy donors. Whole-study results and caveats: The study listed about 150 cytomegalovirus-associated TCR beta chains.

The repertoire was sequenced with immunoSEQ multiplex PCR; TCRdb's copy has only in-frame clones and lacks some. The table has about 98,000 clones, approximately 94% seen once. Regarding this clone: Its target is unknown.

CDR3 size: 12 residues. Germline CDR1 is MNHNS and CDR2 is SASEGT. V was pared by 5 bases and J by 4 bases, with 9 bases between. The sequencing sample was made of PBMCs. This sequence was found in a woman younger than 30 in good health and CMV-seronegative. The chain carries TRBV6-1 and TRBJ2-7, with D possibly matching TRBD1 (6 bases). Written as DNA, the CDR3 is TGTGCCAGCAGTTCCCAGGGGTACGAGCAGTACTTC. This sequence encodes CASSSQGYEQYF.